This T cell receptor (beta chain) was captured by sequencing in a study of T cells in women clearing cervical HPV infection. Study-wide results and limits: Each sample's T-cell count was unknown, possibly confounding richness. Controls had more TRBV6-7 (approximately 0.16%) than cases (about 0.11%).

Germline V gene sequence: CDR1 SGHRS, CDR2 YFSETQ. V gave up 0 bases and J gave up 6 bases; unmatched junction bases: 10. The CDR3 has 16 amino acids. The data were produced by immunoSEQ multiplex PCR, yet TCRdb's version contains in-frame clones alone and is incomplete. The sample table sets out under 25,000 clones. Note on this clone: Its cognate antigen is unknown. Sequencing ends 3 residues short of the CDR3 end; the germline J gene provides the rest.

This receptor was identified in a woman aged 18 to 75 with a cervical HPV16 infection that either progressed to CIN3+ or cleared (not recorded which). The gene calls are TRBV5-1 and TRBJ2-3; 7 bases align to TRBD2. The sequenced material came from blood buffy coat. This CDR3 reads CASSLAEGLGADTQYF. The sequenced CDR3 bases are TGCGCCAGCAGCTTGGCCGAAGGACTAGGTGCCGATACG.